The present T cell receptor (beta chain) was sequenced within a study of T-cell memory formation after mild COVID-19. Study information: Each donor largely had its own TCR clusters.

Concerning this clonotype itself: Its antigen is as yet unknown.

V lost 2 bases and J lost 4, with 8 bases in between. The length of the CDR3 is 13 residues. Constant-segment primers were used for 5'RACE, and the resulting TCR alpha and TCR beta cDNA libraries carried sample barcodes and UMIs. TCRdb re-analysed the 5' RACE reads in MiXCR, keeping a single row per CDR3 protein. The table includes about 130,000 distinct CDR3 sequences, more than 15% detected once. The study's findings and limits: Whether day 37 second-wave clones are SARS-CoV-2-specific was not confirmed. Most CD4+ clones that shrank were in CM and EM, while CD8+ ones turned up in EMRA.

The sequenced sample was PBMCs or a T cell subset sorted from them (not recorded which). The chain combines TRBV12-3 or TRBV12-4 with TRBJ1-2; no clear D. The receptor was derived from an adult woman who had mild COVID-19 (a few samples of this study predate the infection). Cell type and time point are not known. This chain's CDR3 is CASSLRAIYGYTF. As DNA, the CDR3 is TGTGCCAGCAGTTTAAGAGCTATCTATGGCTACACCTTC.